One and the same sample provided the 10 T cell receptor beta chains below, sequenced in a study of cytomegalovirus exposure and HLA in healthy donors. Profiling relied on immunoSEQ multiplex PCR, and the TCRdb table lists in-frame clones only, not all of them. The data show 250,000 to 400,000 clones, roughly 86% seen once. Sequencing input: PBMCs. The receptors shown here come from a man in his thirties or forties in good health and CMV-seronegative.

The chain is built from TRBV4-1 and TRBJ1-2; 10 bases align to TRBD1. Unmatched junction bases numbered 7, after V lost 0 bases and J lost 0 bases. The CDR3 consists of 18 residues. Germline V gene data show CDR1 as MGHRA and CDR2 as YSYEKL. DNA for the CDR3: TGCGCCAGCAGCCAAGATCCGGGACAGGGGACCTCTAACTATGGCTACACCTTC. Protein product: CASSQDPGQGTSNYGYTF.

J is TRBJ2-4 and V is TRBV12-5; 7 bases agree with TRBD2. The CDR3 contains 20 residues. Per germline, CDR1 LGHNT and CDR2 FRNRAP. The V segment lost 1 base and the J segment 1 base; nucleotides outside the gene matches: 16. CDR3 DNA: TGTGCTAGTGGTTTGGCACCATCGGTGGGGACTAACCTGGCCAAAAACATTCAGTACTTC. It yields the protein CASGLAPSVGTNLAKNIQYF.

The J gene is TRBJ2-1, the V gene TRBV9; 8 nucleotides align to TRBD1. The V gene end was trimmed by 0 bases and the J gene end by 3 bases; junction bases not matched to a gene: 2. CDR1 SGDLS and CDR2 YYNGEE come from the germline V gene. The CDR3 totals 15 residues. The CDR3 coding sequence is TGTGCCAGCAGCGTAGACGACAGGGGCTACAATGAGCAGTTCTTC. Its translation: CASSVDDRGYNEQFF.

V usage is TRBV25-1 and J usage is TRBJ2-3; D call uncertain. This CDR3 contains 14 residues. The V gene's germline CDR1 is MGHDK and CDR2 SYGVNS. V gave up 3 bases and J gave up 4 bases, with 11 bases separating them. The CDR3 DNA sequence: TGTGCCAGCAGTGAGCTAGTCGGCCCAGATACGCAGTATTTT. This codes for CASSELVGPDTQYF.

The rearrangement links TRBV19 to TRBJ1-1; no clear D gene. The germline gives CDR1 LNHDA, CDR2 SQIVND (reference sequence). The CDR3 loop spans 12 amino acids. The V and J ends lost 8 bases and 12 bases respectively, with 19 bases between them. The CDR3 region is CASGVLGGSTFF. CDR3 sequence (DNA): TGTGCCAGTGGGGTCCTGGGAGGGAGTACTTTCTTT.

The CDR3 protein is CASSLVGGAQEPQHF. The CDR3 DNA follows: TGTGCCAGCAGCTTAGTTGGGGGGGCTCAAGAGCCCCAGCATTTT. V and J are TRBV7-2 and TRBJ1-5; D might be TRBD1 (6 bases). Germline CDR1 reads SGHTA; CDR2 reads FQGNSA. CDR3 length: 15 residues. V lost 1 base to trimming and J lost 8 bases, with 15 bases between them.

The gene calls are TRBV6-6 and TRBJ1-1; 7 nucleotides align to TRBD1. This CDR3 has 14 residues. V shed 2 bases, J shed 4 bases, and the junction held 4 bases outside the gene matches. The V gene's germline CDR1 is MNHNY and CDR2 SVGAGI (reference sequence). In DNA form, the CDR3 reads TGTGCCAGCAGTTACACGGGACAGCTCACTGAAGCTTTCTTT. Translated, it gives CASSYTGQLTEAFF.

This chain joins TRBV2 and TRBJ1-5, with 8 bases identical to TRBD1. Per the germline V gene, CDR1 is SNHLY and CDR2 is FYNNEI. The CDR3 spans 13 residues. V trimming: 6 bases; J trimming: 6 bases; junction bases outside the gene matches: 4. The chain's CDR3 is CASRPGGGQPQHF. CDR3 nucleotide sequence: TGTGCCAGCAGACCAGGGGGCGGTCAGCCCCAGCATTTT.

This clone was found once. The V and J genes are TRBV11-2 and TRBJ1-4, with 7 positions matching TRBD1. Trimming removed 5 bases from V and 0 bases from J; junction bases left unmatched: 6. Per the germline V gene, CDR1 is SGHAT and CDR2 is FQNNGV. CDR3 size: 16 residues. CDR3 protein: CASSTQGGSTNEKLFF. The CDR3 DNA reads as TGTGCCAGCAGCACACAAGGGGGCTCAACTAATGAAAAACTGTTTTTT.

The CDR3 DNA is TGTGCCAGCAGTGCGGACTATAGCAATCAGCCCCAGCATTTT. Translated, it gives CASSADYSNQPQHF. The gene calls are TRBV2 and TRBJ1-5, with D uncertain. There are 14 residues in the CDR3. V shed 4 bases and J shed 0 bases, with 7 bases lying between them. Germline CDR1 SNHLY, CDR2 FYNNEI.